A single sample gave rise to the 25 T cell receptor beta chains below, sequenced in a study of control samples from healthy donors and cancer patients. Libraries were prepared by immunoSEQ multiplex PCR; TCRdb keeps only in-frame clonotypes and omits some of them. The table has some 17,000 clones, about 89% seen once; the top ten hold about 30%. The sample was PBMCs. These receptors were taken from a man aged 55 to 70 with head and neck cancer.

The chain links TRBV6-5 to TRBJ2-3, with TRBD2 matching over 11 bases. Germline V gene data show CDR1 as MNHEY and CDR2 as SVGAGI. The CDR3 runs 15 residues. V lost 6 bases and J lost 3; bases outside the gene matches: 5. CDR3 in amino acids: CASSHLAGGTDTQYF. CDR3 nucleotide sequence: TGTGCCAGCAGCCATTTAGCGGGGGGGACAGATACGCAGTATTTT.

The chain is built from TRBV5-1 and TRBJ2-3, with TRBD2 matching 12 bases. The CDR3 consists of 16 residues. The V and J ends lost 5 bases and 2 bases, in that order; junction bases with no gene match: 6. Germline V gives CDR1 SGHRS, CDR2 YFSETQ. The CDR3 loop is CASSPLAGGLTDTQYF. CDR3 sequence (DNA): TGCGCCAGCAGTCCTCTAGCGGGGGGGCTCACAGATACGCAGTATTTT.

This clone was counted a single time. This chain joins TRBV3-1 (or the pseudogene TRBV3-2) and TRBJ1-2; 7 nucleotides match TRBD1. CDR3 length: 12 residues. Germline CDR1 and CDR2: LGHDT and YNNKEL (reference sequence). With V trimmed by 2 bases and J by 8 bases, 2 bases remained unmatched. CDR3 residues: CASSQRQGGYTF. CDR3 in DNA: TGTGCCAGCAGCCAACGACAGGGAGGCTACACCTTC.

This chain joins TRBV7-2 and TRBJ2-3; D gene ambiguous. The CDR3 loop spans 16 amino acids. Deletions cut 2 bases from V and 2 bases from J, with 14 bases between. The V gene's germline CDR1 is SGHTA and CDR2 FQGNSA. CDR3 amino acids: CASSLTSGSYTDTQYF. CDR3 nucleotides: TGTGCCAGCAGCTTAACCTCGGGTAGTTACACAGATACGCAGTATTTT. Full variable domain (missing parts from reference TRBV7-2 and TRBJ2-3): GAGVSQSPSNKVTEKGKDVELRCDPISGHTALYWYRQSLGQGLEFLIYFQGNSAPDKSGLPSDRFSAERTGGSVSTLTIQRTQQEDSAVYLCASSLTSGSYTDTQYFGPGTRLTVL.

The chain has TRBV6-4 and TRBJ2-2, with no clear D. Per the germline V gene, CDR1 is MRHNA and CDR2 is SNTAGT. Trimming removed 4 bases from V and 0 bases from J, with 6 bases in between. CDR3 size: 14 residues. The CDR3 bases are TGTGCCAGCAGTGTCTTCGCGAACACCGGGGAGCTGTTTTTT. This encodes CASSVFANTGELFF.

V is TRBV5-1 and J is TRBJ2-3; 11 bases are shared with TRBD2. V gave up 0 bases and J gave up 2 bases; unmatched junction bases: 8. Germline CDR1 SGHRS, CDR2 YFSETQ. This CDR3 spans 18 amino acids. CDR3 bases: TGCGCCAGCAGCTTGGAAGCTAGCGGGGGGATTTCCACAGATACGCAGTATTTT. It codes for CASSLEASGGISTDTQYF.

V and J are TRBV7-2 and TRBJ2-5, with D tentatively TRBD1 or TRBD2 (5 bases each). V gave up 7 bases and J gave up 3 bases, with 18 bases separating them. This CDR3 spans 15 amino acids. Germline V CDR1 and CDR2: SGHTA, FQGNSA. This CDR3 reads CASNPSPGPEETQYF. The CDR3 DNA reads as TGTGCCAGCAACCCTAGCCCGGGACCCGAAGAGACCCAGTACTTC.

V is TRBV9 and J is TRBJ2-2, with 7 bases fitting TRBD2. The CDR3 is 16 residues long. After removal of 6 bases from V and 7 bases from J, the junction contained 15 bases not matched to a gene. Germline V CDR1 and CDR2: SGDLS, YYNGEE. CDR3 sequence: CASTPGAGDIGGELFF. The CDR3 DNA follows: TGTGCCAGCACCCCTGGGGCGGGGGATATTGGCGGGGAGCTGTTTTTT. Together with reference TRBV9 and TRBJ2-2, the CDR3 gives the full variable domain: DSGVTQTPKHLITATGQRVTLRCSPRSGDLSVYWYQQSLDQGLQFLIQYYNGEERAKGNILERFSAQQFPDLHSELNLSSLELGDSALYFCASTPGAGDIGGELFFGEGSRLTVL.

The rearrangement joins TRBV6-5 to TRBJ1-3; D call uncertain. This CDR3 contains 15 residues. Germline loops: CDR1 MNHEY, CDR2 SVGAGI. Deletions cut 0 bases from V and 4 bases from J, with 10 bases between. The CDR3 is CASSYSSNFGNTIYF. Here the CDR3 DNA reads TGTGCCAGCAGTTACTCTTCCAATTTCGGAAACACCATATATTTT.

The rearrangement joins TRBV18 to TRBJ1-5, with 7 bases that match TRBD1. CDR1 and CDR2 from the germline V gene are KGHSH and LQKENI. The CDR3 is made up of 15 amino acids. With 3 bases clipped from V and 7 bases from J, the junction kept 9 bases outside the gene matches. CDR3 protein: CASSPGTAQLQPQHF. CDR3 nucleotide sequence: TGTGCCAGCTCACCCGGGACAGCCCAATTACAGCCCCAGCATTTT.

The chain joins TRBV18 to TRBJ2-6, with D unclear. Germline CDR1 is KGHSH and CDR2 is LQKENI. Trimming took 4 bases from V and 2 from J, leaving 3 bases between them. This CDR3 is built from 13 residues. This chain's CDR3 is CASSQPGANVLTF. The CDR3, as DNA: TGTGCCAGCTCACAACCTGGGGCCAACGTCCTGACTTTC.

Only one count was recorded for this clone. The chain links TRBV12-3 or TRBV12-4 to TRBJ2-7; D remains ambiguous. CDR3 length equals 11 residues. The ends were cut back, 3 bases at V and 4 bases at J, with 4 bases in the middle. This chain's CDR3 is CASSFKYEQYF. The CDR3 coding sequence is TGTGCCAGCAGTTTTAAGTACGAGCAGTACTTC.

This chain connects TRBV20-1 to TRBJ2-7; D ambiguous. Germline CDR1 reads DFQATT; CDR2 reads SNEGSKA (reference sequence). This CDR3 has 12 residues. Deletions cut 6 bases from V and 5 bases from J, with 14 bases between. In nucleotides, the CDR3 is TGCAGTGCCAGTTTTCCTGTGGACGAGCAGTACTTC. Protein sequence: CSASFPVDEQYF.

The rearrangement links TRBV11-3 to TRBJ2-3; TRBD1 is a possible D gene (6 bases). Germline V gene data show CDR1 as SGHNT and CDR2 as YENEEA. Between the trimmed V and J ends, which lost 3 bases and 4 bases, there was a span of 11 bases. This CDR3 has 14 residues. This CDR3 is CASSFGQNPDTQYF. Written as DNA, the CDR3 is TGTGCCAGCAGCTTTGGACAGAACCCAGATACGCAGTATTTT. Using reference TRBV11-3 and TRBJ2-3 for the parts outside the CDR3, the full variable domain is EAGVVQSPRYKIIEKKQPVAFWCNPISGHNTLYWYLQNLGQGPELLIRYENEEAVDDSQLPKDRFSAERLKGVDSTLKIQPAELGDSAVYLCASSFGQNPDTQYFGPGTRLTVL.

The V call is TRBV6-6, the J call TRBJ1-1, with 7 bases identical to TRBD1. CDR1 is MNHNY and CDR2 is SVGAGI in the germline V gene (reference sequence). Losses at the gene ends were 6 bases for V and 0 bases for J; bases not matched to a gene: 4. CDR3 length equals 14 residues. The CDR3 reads CASSRQGMNTEAFF. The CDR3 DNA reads TGTGCCAGCAGCCGACAGGGCATGAACACTGAAGCTTTCTTT.

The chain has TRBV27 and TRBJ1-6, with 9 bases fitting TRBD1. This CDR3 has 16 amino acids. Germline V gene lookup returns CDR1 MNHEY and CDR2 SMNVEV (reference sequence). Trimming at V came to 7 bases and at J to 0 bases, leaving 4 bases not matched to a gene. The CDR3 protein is CASTGQGSSYNSPLHF. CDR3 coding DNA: TGTGCCAGCACCGGACAGGGGAGCTCCTATAATTCACCCCTCCACTTT.

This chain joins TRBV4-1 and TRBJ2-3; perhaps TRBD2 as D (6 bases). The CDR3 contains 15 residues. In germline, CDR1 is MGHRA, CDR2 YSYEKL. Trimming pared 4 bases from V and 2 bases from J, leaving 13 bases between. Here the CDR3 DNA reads TGCGCCAGCAGCCCGGTAAGGGAGGTCACAGATACGCAGTATTTT. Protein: CASSPVREVTDTQYF.

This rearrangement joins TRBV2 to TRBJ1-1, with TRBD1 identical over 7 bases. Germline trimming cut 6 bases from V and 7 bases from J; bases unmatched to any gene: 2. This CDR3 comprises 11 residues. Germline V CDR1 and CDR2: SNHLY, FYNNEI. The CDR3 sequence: CASRGDSEAFF. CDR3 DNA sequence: TGTGCCAGCAGAGGGGACAGTGAAGCTTTCTTT.

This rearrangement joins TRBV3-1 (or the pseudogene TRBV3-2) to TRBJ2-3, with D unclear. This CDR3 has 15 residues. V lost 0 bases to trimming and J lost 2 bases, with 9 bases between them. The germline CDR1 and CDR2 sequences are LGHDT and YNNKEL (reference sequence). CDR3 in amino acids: CASSQEVFATDTQYF. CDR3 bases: TGTGCCAGCAGCCAAGAGGTGTTTGCCACAGATACGCAGTATTTT.

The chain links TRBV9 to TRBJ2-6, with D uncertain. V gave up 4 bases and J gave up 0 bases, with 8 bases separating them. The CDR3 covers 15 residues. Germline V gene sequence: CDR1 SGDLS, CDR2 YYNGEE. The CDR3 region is CASSPRASGANVLTF. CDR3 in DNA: TGTGCCAGCAGCCCACGGGCCTCTGGGGCCAACGTCCTGACTTTC.

The CDR3 region has the DNA TGTGCCAGCTCCCCACAGGGGGTGCCCTACGAGCAGTACTTC. Its translation is CASSPQGVPYEQYF. This chain joins TRBV2 and TRBJ2-7; 8 nucleotides agree with TRBD1. Germline V lookup: CDR1 SNHLY, CDR2 FYNNEI. The CDR3 is 14 amino acids. Trimming at V came to 8 bases and at J to 2 bases, leaving 8 bases not matched to a gene.

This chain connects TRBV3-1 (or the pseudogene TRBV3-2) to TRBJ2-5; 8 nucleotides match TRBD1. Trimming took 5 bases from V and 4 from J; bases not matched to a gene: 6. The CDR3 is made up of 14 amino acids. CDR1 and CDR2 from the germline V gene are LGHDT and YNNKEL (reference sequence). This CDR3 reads CASSARQGSETQYF. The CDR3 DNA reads TGTGCCAGCAGCGCCCGACAGGGGTCAGAGACCCAGTACTTC.

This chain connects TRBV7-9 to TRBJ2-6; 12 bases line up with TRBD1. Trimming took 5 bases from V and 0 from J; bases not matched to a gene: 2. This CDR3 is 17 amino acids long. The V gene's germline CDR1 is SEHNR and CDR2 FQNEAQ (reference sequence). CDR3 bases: TGTGCCAGCAGCCCGGGACAGGGGGCCTCTGGGGCCAACGTCCTGACTTTC. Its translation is CASSPGQGASGANVLTF. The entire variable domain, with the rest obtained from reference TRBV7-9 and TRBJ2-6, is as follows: DTGVSQNPRHKITKRGQNVTFRCDPISEHNRLYWYRQTLGQGPEFLTYFQNEAQLEKSRLLSDRFSAERPKGSFSTLEIQRTEQGDSAMYLCASSPGQGASGANVLTFGAGSRLTVL.

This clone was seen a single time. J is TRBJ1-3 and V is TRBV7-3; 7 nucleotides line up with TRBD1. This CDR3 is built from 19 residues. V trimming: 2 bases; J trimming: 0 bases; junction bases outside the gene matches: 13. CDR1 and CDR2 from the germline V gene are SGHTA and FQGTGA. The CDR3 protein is CASSLLYGTAKVSGNTIYF. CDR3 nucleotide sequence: TGTGCCAGCAGCTTACTCTACGGGACAGCCAAGGTCTCTGGAAACACCATATATTTT.

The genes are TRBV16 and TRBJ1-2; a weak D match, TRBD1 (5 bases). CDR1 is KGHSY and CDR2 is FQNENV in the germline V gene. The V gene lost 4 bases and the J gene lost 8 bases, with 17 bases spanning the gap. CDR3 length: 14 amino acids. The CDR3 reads CASSPSRDPGGYTF. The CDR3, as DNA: TGTGCCAGCAGCCCCTCCCGGGACCCAGGGGGCTACACCTTC.